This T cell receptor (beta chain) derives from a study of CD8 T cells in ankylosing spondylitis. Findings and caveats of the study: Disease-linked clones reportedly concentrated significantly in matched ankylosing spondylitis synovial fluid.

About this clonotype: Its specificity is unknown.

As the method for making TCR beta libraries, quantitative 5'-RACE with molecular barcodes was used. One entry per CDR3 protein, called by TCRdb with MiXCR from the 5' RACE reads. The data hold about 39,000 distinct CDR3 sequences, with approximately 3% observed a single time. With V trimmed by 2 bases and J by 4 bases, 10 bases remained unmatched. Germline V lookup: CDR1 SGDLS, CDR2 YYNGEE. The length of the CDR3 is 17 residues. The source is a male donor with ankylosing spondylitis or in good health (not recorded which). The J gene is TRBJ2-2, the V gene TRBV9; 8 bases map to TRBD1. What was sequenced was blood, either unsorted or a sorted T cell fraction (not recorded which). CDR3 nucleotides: TGTGCCAGCAGCGTCCGAGCAGGGGGCAATGGCACCGGGGAGCTGTTTTTT. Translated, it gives CASSVRAGGNGTGELFF.